These 20 T cell receptor beta chains were sequenced from one sample in a study of early T cells in non-severe SARS-CoV-2 infection (dated by TCRdb to about 2021). The method was 5' RACE. The data were produced on a NextSeq 500. TCRdb applied fastp at Q25 and MiXCR to the public reads, then kept only in-frame beta chains. A single entry per CDR3 protein holds the most common genes and DNA from its merged rows. This sample holds some 60,000 distinct CDR3 sequences; roughly 8.8% were observed only once. Of the sample, 1.2% is held by the ten largest clones. The sample consisted of whole blood. These receptors originate from an adult who was a healthcare worker with PCR-confirmed SARS-CoV-2 infection or an uninfected control (not recorded which).

This chain joins TRBV11-2 and TRBJ2-2; D may be TRBD1 (5 bases). CDR3 length: 17 amino acids. The ends were cut back, 5 bases at V and 6 bases at J, with 22 bases in the middle. CDR1 is SGHAT and CDR2 is FQNNGV in the germline V gene. The CDR3 here is CASSTGLQGAVSGELFF. As DNA, the CDR3 is TGTGCCAGCAGCACGGGCTTACAAGGGGCGGTGTCCGGGGAGCTGTTTTTT. Based on the CDR3 plus reference TRBV11-2 and TRBJ2-2, the full variable domain is EAGVAQSPRYKIIEKRQSVAFWCNPISGHATLYWYQQILGQGPKLLIQFQNNGVVDDSQLPKDRFSAERLKGVDSTLKIQPAKLEDSAVYLCASSTGLQGAVSGELFFGEGSRLTVL.

This clonotype was picked up a small number of times. The chain joins TRBV5-5 to TRBJ2-2; tentatively, D is TRBD1 or TRBD2 (6 bases each). Looked up from germline, CDR1 is SGHKS and CDR2 is YYEKEE (reference sequence). The length of the CDR3 is 17 residues. The V end lost 2 bases, the J end lost 4 bases, and 18 bases lay between the germline ends. In DNA, the CDR3 is TGTGCCAGCAGCTTTTTGTCCCGAGGGGGGCGCACCGGGGAGCTGTTTTTT. This sequence encodes CASSFLSRGGRTGELFF.

This clonotype has ten or more counts. The V call is TRBV12-3 or TRBV12-4, the J call TRBJ1-3; D is possibly TRBD1 (6 bases). This CDR3 has 16 amino acids. The V and J ends lost 6 bases and 0 bases respectively, with 15 bases between them. CDR3 sequence: CASSREGGLSGNTIYF. DNA of the CDR3: TGTGCCAGCAGCCGCGAAGGGGGGCTCTCTGGAAACACCATATATTTT.

V usage is TRBV12-3 or TRBV12-4 and J usage is TRBJ1-4; 11 bases line up with TRBD1. This CDR3 comprises 16 residues. The trim removed 5 bases at V and 7 bases at J, leaving 9 bases unmatched. DNA of the CDR3: TGTGCCAGCAGTACCGGACAGGGGGCTGTTGTTGAAAAACTGTTTTTT. It translates to CASSTGQGAVVEKLFF.

This clonotype has ten or more counts. The chain employs TRBV18 and TRBJ2-1; D call uncertain. V gave up 1 base and J gave up 5 bases, with 9 bases separating them. Germline V gene sequence: CDR1 KGHSH, CDR2 LQKENI. The CDR3 runs 14 residues. CDR3 sequence (DNA): TGTGCCAGCTCACCACACGGGTTAGACAATGAGCAGTTCTTC. This translates into CASSPHGLDNEQFF.

This chain joins TRBV10-1 and TRBJ1-3; no firm D call. The germline V gene encodes CDR1 WNHNN and CDR2 SYGVQD (reference sequence). The CDR3 consists of 13 residues. Trimming stripped 7 bases from V and 6 bases from J, with 13 bases between. The CDR3 bases are TGCGCCAGCATGTCGGGGAATGAAAACACCATATATTTT. Amino acid sequence: CASMSGNENTIYF.

In its sample, this clonotype was seen many times. CDR3 DNA: TGCGCCAGCAGCTTGAGGACAGAACCCAACTATGGCTACACCTTC. It encodes CASSLRTEPNYGYTF. This chain joins TRBV5-1 and TRBJ1-2; TRBD1 might be the D (6 bases). CDR1 is SGHRS, CDR2 YFSETQ, per germline. The CDR3 is 15 amino acids. V dropped 1 base and J dropped 2 bases, with 12 bases sitting between them.

The rearrangement links TRBV21-1 to TRBJ2-6; the table's TRBD1 call for D was not verified on the DNA. TRBV21-1 is described as a pseudogene. The CDR3 length is 18 residues. The chain's CDR3 is CASIQRGAAPPGANVLTF. DNA for the CDR3: TGTGCCAGCATTCAACGGGGGGCCGCTCCCCCCGGGGCCAACGTCCTGACTTTC.

The CDR3, as DNA: TGTGCCAGCAGCCCGAGGGTCCCCACCACCGGGGAGCTGTTTTTT. Protein: CASSPRVPTTGELFF. This rearrangement joins TRBV3-1 to TRBJ2-2; a weak D match, TRBD2 (5 bases). The CDR3 sequence is 15 residues long. Germline V gene lookup returns CDR1 LGHDT and CDR2 YNNKEL (reference sequence). Trimming removed 4 bases from V and 4 bases from J, with 13 bases in between. Using reference TRBV3-1 and TRBJ2-2 for the parts outside the CDR3, the full variable domain is DTAVSQTPKYLVTQMGNDKSIKCEQNLGHDTMYWYKQDSKKFLKIMFSYNNKELIINETVPNRFSPKSPDKAHLNLHINSLELGDSAVYFCASSPRVPTTGELFFGEGSRLTVL.

V and J are TRBV5-6 and TRBJ2-4; no firm D call. Germline values: CDR1 SGHDT, CDR2 YYEEEE. This CDR3 contains 17 residues. V was cut by 4 bases and J by 1 base, with 18 bases left in between. The CDR3, as DNA: TGTGCCAGCAGCAAAACCCAATTTACCAGCGCCAAAAACATTCAGTACTTC. Encoded protein: CASSKTQFTSAKNIQYF.

This clonotype was counted at least ten times. The CDR3 DNA sequence: TGTGCCTGGAGTGTACCACAGGGGGGGACCCAGTACTTC. This translates into CAWSVPQGGTQYF. V usage is TRBV30 and J usage is TRBJ2-5, with 8 positions matching TRBD1. This CDR3 comprises 13 residues. Germline V gives CDR1 GTSNPN, CDR2 SVGIG (reference sequence). J was trimmed by 7 bases and V by 0 bases; bases with no gene match: 4.

The sample holds many counts of this clonotype. The chain combines TRBV7-2 with TRBJ2-5; the D is unclear. This CDR3 region has 14 residues. Per germline, CDR1 SGHTA and CDR2 FQGNSA. V lost 1 base and J lost 1, with 7 bases in between. The CDR3 is CASSLVGSQETQYF. The DNA for the CDR3 is TGTGCCAGCAGCTTAGTAGGCAGCCAAGAGACCCAGTACTTC.

This clonotype was picked up many times. The chain couples TRBV6-1 to TRBJ1-2; 9 positions match TRBD1. Germline-derived CDR1 and CDR2 are MNHNS and SASEGT. CDR3 length: 15 amino acids. The V and J ends lost 5 bases and 2 bases, in that order; junction bases with no gene match: 6. The CDR3 bases are TGTGCCAGCAGTTATGGGGACAGGGTAAACTATGGCTACACCTTC. This codes for CASSYGDRVNYGYTF.

This clonotype has just a few counts. In DNA, the CDR3 is TGTGCCAGCAGCCAAGATGGCTCAGGCCGGCTTGGCTATGGCTACACCTTC. Amino acids: CASSQDGSGRLGYGYTF. The chain has TRBV14 and TRBJ1-2; D call uncertain. V dropped 0 bases and J dropped 4 bases, with 18 bases sitting between them. The CDR3 extends over 17 amino acids. Germline values: CDR1 SGHDN, CDR2 FVKESK.

There are a few counts of this clonotype. The chain links TRBV5-1 to TRBJ2-5; TRBD2 agrees at 12 bases. The CDR3 runs 16 residues. With V trimmed by 0 bases and J by 2 bases, 2 bases remained unmatched. The germline V gene has CDR1 SGHRS and CDR2 YFSETQ. CDR3 loop: CASSLVLAGGQETQYF. CDR3 nucleotides: TGCGCCAGCAGCTTGGTCCTAGCGGGGGGGCAAGAGACCCAGTACTTC.

The chain combines TRBV20-1 with TRBJ2-1; 7 nucleotides line up with TRBD2. CDR1 DFQATT and CDR2 SNEGSKA come from the germline V gene (reference sequence). This CDR3 region has 15 residues. V dropped 7 bases and J dropped 9; count of bases not matched to a gene: 18. The CDR3 reads CSVSTGTMTRGEQFF. For the CDR3, the DNA is TGCAGTGTATCAACCGGGACTATGACACGGGGTGAGCAGTTCTTC.

This clonotype was detected only a few times. V and J are TRBV20-1 and TRBJ2-5; D tentatively reads TRBD1 or TRBD2 (5 bases each). CDR3 length equals 13 residues. Trimming removed 6 bases at V and 7 bases at J, with 18 bases between. Germline-derived CDR1 and CDR2 are DFQATT and SNEGSKA (reference sequence). The CDR3 loop reads CSAVPYGARTQYF. CDR3 DNA: TGCAGTGCCGTCCCGTACGGGGCAAGGACCCAGTACTTC.

The J gene is TRBJ2-7, the V gene TRBV11-2; 8 nucleotides align to TRBD1. In germline, CDR1 is SGHAT, CDR2 FQNNGV. The CDR3 is 14 amino acids. The V and J ends lost 5 bases and 3 bases, in that order; junction bases with no gene match: 6. The chain's CDR3 is CASSPTTGVYEQYV. For the CDR3, the DNA is TGTGCCAGCAGCCCCACGACAGGGGTCTACGAGCAGTACGTC.

The gene calls are TRBV2 and TRBJ2-7, with a possible D match to TRBD1 (5 bases). The CDR3 length is 14 residues. Germline CDR1 SNHLY, CDR2 FYNNEI. V was cut by 3 bases and J by 3 bases, with 12 bases left in between. CDR3 DNA: TGTGCCAGCAGTGAGTCCGGACACCTCTACGAGCAGTACGTC. Its translation: CASSESGHLYEQYV.

The chain employs TRBV11-2 and TRBJ2-5, with D unclear. This CDR3 region has 14 residues. Germline CDR1 and CDR2: SGHAT and FQNNGV. The V end lost 5 bases, the J end lost 1 base, and 11 bases lay between the germline ends. CDR3 coding DNA: TGTGCCAGCAGCACCAGCTACAGCCAAGAGACCCAGTACTTC. Amino acid sequence: CASSTSYSQETQYF. Drawing the rest from reference TRBV11-2 and TRBJ2-5, the complete variable domain is EAGVAQSPRYKIIEKRQSVAFWCNPISGHATLYWYQQILGQGPKLLIQFQNNGVVDDSQLPKDRFSAERLKGVDSTLKIQPAKLEDSAVYLCASSTSYSQETQYFGPGTRLLVL.